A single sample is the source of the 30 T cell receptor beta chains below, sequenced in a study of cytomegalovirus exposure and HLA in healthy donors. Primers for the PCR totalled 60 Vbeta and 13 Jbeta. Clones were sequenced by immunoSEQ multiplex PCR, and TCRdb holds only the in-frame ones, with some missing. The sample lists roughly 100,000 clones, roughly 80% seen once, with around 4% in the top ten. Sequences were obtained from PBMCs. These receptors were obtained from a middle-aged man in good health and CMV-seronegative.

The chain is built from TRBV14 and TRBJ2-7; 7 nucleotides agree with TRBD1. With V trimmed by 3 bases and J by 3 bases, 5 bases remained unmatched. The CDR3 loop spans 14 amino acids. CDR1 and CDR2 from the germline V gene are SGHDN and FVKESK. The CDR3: CASSQGTAYYEQYF. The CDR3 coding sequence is TGTGCCAGCAGCCAGGGGACAGCTTACTACGAGCAGTACTTC.

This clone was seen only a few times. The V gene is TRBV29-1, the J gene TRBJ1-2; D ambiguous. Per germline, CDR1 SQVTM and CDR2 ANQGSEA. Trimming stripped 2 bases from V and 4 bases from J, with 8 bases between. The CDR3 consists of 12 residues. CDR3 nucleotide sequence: TGCAGCGTTGAAAACCCAGGCTATGGCTACACCTTC. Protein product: CSVENPGYGYTF.

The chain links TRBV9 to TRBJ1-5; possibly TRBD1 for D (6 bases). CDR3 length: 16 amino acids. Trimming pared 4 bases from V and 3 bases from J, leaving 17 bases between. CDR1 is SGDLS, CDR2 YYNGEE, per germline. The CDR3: CASSQGQEMNNQPQHF. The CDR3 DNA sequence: TGTGCCAGCAGCCAGGGGCAGGAGATGAACAATCAGCCCCAGCATTTT. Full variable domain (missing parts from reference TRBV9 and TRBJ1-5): DSGVTQTPKHLITATGQRVTLRCSPRSGDLSVYWYQQSLDQGLQFLIQYYNGEERAKGNILERFSAQQFPDLHSELNLSSLELGDSALYFCASSQGQEMNNQPQHFGDGTRLSIL.

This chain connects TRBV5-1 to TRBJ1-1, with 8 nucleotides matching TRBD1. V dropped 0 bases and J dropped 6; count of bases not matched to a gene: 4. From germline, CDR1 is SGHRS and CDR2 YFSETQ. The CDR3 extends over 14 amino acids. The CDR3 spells CASSLDGQGAEAFF. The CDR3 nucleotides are TGCGCCAGCAGCTTGGATGGACAGGGCGCTGAAGCTTTCTTT.

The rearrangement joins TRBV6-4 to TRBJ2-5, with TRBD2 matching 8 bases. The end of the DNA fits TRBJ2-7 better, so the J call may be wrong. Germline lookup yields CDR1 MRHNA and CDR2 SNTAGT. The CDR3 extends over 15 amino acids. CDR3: CASRRRLATPYEQYF. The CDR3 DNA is TGTGCCAGCAGGAGGCGACTAGCGACACCCTACGAGCAGTACTTC.

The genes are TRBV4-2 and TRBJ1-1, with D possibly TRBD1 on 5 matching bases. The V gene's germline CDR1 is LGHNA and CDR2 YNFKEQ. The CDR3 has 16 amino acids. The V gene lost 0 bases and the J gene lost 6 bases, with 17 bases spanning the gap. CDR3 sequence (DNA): TGTGCCAGCAGCCAAGATCAAGTCGGGGGGGGTGCTGAAGCTTTCTTT. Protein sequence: CASSQDQVGGGAEAFF.

The CDR3 loop reads CASSSGLASSHTGELFF. Written as DNA, the CDR3 is TGTGCCAGCAGTTCCGGACTAGCTTCGTCCCACACCGGGGAGCTGTTTTTT. The gene calls are TRBV28 and TRBJ2-2, with 8 bases that match TRBD2. The CDR3 length is 17 residues. V lost 4 bases to trimming and J lost 3 bases; unmatched junction nucleotides: 10. Germline values: CDR1 MDHEN, CDR2 SYDVKM.

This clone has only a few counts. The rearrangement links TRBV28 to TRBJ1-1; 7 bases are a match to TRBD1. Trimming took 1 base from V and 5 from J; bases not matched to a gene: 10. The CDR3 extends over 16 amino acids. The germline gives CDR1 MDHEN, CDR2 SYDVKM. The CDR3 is CASSLFSGQVITEAFF. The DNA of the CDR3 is TGTGCCAGCAGTTTATTTTCAGGACAGGTGATTACTGAAGCTTTCTTT.

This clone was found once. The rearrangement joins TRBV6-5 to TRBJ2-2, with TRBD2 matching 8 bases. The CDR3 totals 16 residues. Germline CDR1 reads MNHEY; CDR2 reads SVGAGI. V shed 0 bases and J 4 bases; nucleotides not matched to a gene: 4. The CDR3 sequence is CASSYSRGLVTGELFF. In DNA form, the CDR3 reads TGTGCCAGCAGTTACTCGAGGGGACTAGTCACCGGGGAGCTGTTTTTT.

Here the CDR3 reads CASSWNTGSVGELFF. CDR3 in DNA: TGCGCCAGCAGCTGGAACACCGGGTCCGTCGGGGAGCTGTTTTTT. This chain links TRBV5-1 with TRBJ2-2; D uncertain. Per the germline V gene, CDR1 is SGHRS and CDR2 is YFSETQ. V lost 3 bases and J 7 bases, leaving 16 bases between the germline ends. The CDR3 sequence is 15 residues long.

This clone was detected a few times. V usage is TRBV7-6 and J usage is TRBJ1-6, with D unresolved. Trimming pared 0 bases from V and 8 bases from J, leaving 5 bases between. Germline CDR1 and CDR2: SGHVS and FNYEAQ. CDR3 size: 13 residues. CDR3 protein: CASSLAADSPLHF. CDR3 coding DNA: TGTGCCAGCAGCTTAGCCGCGGATTCACCCCTCCACTTT. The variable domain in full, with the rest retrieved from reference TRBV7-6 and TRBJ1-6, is GAGVSQSPRYKVTKRGQDVALRCDPISGHVSLYWYRQALGQGPEFLTYFNYEAQQDKSGLPNDRFSAERPEGSISTLTIQRTEQRDSAMYRCASSLAADSPLHFGNGTRLTVT.

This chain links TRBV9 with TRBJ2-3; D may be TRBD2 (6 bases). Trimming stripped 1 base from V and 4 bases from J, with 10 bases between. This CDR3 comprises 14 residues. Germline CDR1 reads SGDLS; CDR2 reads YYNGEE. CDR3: CASSVSGGSDTQYF. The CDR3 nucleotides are TGTGCCAGCAGCGTAAGTGGGGGGTCAGATACGCAGTATTTT.

CDR3 sequence reads: CASSPPDRPGYGYTF. CDR3 nucleotide sequence: TGTGCCAGCTCACCACCAGACCGCCCGGGCTATGGCTACACCTTC. The chain recombines TRBV18 with TRBJ1-2; D is uncertain. This CDR3 has 15 residues. Trimming pared 0 bases from V and 4 bases from J, leaving 12 bases between. Per germline, CDR1 KGHSH and CDR2 LQKENI.

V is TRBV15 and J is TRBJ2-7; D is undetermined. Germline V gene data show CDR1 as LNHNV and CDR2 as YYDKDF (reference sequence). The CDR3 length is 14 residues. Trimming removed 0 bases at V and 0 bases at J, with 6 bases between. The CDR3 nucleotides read TGTGCCACCAGCAGAGATGTCTACTCCTACGAGCAGTACTTC. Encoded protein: CATSRDVYSYEQYF.

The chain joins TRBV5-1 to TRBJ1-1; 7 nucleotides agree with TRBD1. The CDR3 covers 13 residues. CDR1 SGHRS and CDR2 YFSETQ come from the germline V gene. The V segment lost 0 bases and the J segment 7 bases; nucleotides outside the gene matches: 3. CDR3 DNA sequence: TGCGCCAGCAGCTTGGACAGGGGATATGAAGCTTTCTTT. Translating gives CASSLDRGYEAFF.

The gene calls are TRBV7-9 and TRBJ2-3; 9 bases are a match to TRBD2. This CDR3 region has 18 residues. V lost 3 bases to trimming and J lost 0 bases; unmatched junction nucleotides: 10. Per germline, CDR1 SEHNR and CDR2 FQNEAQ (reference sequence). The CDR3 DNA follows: TGTGCCAGCAGCTTGGGGGTCCTAGCGGGGATGAGCACAGATACGCAGTATTTT. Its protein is CASSLGVLAGMSTDTQYF.

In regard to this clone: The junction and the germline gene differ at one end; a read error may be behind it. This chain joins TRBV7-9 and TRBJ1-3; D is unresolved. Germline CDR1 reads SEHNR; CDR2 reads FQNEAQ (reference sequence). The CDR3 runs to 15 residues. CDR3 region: CSSSLSSGGLNTIYF. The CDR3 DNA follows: TGTTCCAGCAGCTTATCGTCAGGAGGCTTGAACACCATATATTTT.

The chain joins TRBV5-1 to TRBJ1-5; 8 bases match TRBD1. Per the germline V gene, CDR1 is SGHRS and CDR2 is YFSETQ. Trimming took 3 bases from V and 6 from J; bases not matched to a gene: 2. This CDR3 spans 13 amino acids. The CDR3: CASSSGQGQPQHF. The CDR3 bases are TGCGCCAGCAGCTCAGGACAGGGTCAGCCCCAGCATTTT.

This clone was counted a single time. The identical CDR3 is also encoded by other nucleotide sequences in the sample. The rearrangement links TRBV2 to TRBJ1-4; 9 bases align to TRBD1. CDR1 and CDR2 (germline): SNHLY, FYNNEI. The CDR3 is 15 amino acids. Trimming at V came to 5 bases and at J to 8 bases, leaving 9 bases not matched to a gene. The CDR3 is CASSYRPGQGEKLFF. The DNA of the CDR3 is TGTGCCAGCAGTTATCGACCAGGACAGGGGGAAAAACTGTTTTTT.

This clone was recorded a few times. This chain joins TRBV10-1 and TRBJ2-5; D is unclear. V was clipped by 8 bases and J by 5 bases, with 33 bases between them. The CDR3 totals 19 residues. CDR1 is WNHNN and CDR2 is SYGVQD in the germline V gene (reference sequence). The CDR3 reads CASEPSLSYPECWSETQYF. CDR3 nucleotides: TGCGCCAGCGAACCCTCTCTATCGTACCCGGAGTGTTGGTCGGAGACCCAGTACTTC.

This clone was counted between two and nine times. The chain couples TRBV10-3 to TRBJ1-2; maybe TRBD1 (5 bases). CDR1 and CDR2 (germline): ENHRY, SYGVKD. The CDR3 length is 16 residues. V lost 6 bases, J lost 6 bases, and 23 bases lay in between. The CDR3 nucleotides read TGTGCCATCAGCGGATCCCCCGGGGGGATCCAGCATGGCTACACCTTC. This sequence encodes CAISGSPGGIQHGYTF.

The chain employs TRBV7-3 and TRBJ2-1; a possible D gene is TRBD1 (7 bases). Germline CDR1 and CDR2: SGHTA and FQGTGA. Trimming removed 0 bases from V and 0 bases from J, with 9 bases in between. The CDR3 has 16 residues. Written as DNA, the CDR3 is TGTGCCAGCAGCTTAACTCAGGGGGGCTCCTACAATGAGCAGTTCTTC. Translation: CASSLTQGGSYNEQFF. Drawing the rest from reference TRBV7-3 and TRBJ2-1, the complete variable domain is GAGVSQTPSNKVTEKGKYVELRCDPISGHTALYWYRQSLGQGPEFLIYFQGTGAADDSGLPNDRFFAVRPEGSVSTLKIQRTERGDSAVYLCASSLTQGGSYNEQFFGPGTRLTVL.

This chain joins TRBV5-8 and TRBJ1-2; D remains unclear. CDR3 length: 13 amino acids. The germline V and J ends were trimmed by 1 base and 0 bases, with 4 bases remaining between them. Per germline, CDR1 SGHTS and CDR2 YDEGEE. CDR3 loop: CASSLYPNYGYTF. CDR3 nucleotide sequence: TGTGCCAGCAGCTTGTATCCTAACTATGGCTACACCTTC. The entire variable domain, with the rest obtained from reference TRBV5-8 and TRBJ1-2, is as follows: EAGVTQSPTHLIKTRGQQATLRCSPISGHTSVYWYQQALGLGLQFLLWYDEGEERNRGNFPPRFSGRQFPNYSSELNVNALELEDSALYLCASSLYPNYGYTFGSGTRLTVV.

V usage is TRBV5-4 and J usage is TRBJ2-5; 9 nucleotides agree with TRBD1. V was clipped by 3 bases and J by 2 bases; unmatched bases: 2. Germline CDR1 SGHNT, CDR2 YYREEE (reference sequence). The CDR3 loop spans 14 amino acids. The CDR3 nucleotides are TGTGCCAGCAGCTCGGACAGGGGACAAGAGACCCAGTACTTC. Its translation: CASSSDRGQETQYF. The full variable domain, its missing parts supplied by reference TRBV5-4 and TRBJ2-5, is ETGVTQSPTHLIKTRGQQVTLRCSSQSGHNTVSWYQQALGQGPQFIFQYYREEENGRGNFPPRFSGLQFPNYSSELNVNALELDDSALYLCASSSDRGQETQYFGPGTRLLVL.

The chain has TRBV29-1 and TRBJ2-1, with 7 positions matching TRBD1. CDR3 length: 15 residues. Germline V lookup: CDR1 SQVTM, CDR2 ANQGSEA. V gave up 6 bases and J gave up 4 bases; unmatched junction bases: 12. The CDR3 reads CSVSLTGASYNEQFF. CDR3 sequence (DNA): TGCAGCGTCTCTCTAACAGGGGCCTCGTACAATGAGCAGTTCTTC.

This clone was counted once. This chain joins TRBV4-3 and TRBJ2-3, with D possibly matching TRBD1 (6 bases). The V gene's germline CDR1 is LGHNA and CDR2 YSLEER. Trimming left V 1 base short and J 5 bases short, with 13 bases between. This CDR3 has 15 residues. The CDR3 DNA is TGCGCCAGCAGCCAAGCAGGGGCGCCGGGAGATACGCAGTATTTT. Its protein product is CASSQAGAPGDTQYF.

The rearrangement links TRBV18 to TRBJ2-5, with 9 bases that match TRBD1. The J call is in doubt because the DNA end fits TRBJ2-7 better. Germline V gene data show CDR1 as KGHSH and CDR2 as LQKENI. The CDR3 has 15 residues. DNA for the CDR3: TGTGCCAGCTCACCGCCGGGACAGGGCGTCTACGAGCAGTACTTC. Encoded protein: CASSPPGQGVYEQYF.

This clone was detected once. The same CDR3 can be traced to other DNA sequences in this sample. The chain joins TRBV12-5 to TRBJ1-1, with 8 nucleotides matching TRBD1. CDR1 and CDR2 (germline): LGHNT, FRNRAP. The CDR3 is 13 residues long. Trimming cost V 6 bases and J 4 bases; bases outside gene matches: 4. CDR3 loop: CASGSGQGTEAFF. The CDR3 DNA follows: TGTGCTAGTGGCTCAGGACAGGGCACTGAAGCTTTCTTT.

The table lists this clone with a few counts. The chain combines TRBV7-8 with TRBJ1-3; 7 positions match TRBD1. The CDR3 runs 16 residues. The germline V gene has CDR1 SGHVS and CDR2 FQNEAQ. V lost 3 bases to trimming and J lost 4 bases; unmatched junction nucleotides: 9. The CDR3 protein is CASSFLGGVGGNTIYF. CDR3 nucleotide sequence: TGTGCCAGCAGCTTTTTAGGGGGCGTCGGAGGAAACACCATATATTTT.

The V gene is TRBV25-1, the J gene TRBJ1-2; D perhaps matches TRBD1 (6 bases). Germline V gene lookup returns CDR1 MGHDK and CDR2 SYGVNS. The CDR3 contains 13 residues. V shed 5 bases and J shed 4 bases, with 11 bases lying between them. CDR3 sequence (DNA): TGTGCCAGCAGTAAACAGGGAACCTATGGCTACACCTTC. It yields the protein CASSKQGTYGYTF.